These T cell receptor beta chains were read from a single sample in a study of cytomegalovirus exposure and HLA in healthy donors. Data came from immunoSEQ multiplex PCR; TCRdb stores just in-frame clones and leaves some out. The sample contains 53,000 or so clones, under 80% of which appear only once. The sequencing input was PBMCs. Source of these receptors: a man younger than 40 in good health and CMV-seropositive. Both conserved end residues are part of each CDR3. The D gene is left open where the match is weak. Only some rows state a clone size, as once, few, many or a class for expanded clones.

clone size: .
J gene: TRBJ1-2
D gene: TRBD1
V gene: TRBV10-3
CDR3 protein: CAISPQGTDGYTF
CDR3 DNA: TGTGCCATCAGCCCACAGGGGACGGATGGCTACACCTTC

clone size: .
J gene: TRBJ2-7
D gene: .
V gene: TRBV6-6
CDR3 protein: CASSLLDGVGAF
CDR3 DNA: TGTGCCAGCAGTTTACTCGATGGGGTTGGGGCCTTC

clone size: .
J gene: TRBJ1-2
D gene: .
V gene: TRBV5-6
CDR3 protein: CATTRGSGNYGYTF
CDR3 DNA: TGTGCCACCACTAGGGGGTCGGGGAACTATGGCTACACCTTC

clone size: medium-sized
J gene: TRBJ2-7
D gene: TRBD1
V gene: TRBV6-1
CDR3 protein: CASSEGTGGYEQYF
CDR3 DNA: TGTGCCAGCAGTGAAGGGACAGGGGGCTACGAGCAGTACTTC

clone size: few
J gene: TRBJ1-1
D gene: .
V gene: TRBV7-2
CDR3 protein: CASSLDRMNTEAFF
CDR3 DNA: TGTGCCAGCAGCTTGGACAGAATGAACACTGAAGCTTTCTTT

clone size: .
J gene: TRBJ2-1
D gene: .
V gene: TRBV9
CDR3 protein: CASSVEGLTYNEQFF
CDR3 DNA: TGTGCCAGCAGCGTAGAGGGACTTACATACAATGAGCAGTTCTTC

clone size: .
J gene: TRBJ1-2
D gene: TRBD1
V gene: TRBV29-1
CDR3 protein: CSASSPRTGEDYGYTF
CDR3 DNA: TGCAGCGCTTCATCCCCTAGAACAGGGGAGGACTATGGCTACACCTTC

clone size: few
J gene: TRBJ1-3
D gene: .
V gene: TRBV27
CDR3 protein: CASSQGSGTGNTIYF
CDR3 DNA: TGTGCCAGTTCGCAGGGGTCAGGGACTGGAAACACCATATATTTT

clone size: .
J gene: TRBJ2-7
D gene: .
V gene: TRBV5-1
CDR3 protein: CASSPPSQEQYF
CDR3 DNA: TGCGCCAGCAGCCCCCCCTCTCAGGAGCAGTACTTC

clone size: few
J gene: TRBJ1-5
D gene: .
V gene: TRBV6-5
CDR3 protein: CASRQGWNQPQHF
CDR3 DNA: TGTGCCAGCAGACAGGGTTGGAATCAGCCCCAGCATTTT

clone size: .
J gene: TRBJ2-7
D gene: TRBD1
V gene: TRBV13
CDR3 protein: CASSRGQNYEQYF
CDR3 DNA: TGTGCCAGCAGCCGGGGACAGAACTACGAGCAGTACTTC

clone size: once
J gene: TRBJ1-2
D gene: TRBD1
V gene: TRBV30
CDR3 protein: CASTRTTGGDYGYTF
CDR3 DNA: TGTGCCTCTACAAGGACGACAGGGGGCGACTATGGCTACACCTTC

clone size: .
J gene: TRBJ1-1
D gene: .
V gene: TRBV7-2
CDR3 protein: CASSFLPSVGTEAFF
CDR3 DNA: TGTGCCAGCAGCTTTCTTCCTAGCGTAGGCACTGAAGCTTTCTTT

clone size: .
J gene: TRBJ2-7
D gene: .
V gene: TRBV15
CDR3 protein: CATSRGSSSSYEQYF
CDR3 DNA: TGTGCCACCAGCAGAGGGTCCTCCAGCTCCTACGAGCAGTACTTC

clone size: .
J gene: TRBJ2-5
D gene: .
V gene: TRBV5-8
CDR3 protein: CASSLAYRGGETQYF
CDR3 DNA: TGTGCCAGCAGCTTGGCCTACAGGGGAGGTGAGACCCAGTACTTC

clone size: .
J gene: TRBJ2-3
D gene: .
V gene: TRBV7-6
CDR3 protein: CASSLVFQDTQYF
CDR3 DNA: TGTGCCAGCAGCTTAGTCTTCCAGGATACGCAGTATTTT

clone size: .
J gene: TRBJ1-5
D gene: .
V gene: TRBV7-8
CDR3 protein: CASSRADSTDQPQHF
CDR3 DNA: TGTGCCAGCAGCAGAGCAGACAGCACCGATCAGCCCCAGCATTTT

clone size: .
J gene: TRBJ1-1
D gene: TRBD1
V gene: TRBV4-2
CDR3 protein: CASSRTTGDTEAFF
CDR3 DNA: TGTGCCAGCAGCCGGACCACAGGGGACACTGAAGCTTTCTTT

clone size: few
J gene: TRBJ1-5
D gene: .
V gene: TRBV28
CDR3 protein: CASSLTRNSNQPQHF
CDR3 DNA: TGTGCCAGCAGTTTAACAAGAAATAGCAATCAGCCCCAGCATTTT

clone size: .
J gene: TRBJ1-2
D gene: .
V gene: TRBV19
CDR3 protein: CASWGVGSYTF
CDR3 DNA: TGTGCCAGTTGGGGAGTTGGGAGCTACACCTTC

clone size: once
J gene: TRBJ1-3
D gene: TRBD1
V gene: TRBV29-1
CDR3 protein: CSVGRTGGSLNTIYF
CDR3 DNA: TGCAGCGTTGGTCGGACAGGGGGCTCTTTGAACACCATATATTTT

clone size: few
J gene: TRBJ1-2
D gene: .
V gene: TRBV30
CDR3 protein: CAWSVYRTAYGYTF
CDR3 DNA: TGTGCCTGGAGTGTATACCGGACAGCCTATGGCTACACCTTC

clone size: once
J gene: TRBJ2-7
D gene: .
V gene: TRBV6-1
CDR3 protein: CASSETGSYEQYF
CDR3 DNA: TGTGCCAGCAGTGAAACAGGGAGCTACGAGCAGTACTTC

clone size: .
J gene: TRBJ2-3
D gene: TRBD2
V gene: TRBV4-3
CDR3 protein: CASSGWAGGTDTQYF
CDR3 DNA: TGCGCCAGCTCAGGCTGGGCGGGGGGCACAGATACGCAGTATTTT

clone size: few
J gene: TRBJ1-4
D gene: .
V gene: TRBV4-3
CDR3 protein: CASSQDTTNEKLFF
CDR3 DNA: TGCGCCAGCAGCCAAGACACAACTAATGAAAAACTGTTTTTT

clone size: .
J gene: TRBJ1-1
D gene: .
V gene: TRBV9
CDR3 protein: CASSPTRGGVPEAFF
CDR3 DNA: TGTGCCAGCAGCCCTACTCGAGGGGGGGTCCCCGAAGCTTTCTTT

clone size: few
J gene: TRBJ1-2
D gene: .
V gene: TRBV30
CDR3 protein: CAWSEEAIYGYTF
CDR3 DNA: TGTGCCTGGAGTGAGGAGGCGATCTATGGCTACACCTTC

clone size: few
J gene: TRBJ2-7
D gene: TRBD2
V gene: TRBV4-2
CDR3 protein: CASSQDLVAGPHYEQYF
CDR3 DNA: TGTGCCAGCAGCCAAGATTTGGTAGCGGGTCCCCACTACGAGCAGTACTTC

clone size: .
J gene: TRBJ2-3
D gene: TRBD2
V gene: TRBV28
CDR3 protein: CASSLAGTSGERAARDTQYF
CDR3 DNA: TGTGCCAGCAGTTTAGCCGGGACTAGCGGGGAGAGAGCTGCTCGAGATACGCAGTATTTT

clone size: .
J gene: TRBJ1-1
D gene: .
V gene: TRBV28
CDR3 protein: CASGGRGVNTEAFF
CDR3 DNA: TGTGCCAGCGGTGGACGGGGAGTTAACACTGAAGCTTTCTTT

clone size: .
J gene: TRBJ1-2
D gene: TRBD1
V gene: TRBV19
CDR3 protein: CASSIVGQLNYGYTF
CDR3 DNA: TGTGCCAGTAGTATAGTGGGACAGCTTAACTATGGCTACACCTTC

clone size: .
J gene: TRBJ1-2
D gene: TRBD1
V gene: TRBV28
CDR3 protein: CASSSGQGRGYTF
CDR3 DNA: TGTGCCAGCAGTTCCGGACAGGGCCGTGGCTACACCTTC

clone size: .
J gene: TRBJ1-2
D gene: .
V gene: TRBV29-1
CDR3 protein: CSVGRGYGYTF
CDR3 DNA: TGCAGCGTTGGCAGGGGCTATGGCTACACCTTC

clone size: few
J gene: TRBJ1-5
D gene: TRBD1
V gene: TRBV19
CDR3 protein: CASSRIRGLEQPQHF
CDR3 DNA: TGTGCCAGTAGTAGAATCAGGGGGCTCGAACAGCCCCAGCATTTT

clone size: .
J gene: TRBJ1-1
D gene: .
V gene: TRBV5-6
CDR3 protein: CASSVTGGEAFF
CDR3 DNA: TGTGCCAGCAGCGTAACTGGGGGCGAAGCTTTCTTT

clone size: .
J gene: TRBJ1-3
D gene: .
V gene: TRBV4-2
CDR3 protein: CASSQDSENTIYF
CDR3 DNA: TGTGCCAGCAGCCAAGACTCTGAGAACACCATATATTTT

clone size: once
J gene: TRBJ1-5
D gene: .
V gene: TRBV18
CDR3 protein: CASSPRGGDQPQHF
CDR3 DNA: TGTGCCAGCTCACCAAGGGGGGGCGATCAGCCCCAGCATTTT

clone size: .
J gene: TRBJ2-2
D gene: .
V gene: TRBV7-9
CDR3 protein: CASTGVTGELFF
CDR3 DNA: TGTGCCAGCACCGGGGTCACCGGGGAGCTGTTTTTT

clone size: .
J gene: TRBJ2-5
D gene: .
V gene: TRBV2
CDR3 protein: CASGRGETQYF
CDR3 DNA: TGTGCCAGCGGCAGGGGTGAGACCCAGTACTTC

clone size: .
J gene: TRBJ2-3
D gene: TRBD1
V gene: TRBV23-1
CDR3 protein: CASGGQGRPTDTQYF
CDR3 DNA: TGCGCCAGCGGGGGACAGGGTCGGCCGACAGATACGCAGTATTTT

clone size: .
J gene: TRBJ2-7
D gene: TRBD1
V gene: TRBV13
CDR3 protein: CASSSILRDSGSYEQYF
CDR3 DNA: TGTGCCAGCAGCTCGATCCTACGGGACAGTGGCTCCTACGAGCAGTACTTC

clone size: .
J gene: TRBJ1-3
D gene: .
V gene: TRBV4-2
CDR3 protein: CASSQDKEAYSGNTIYF
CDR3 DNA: TGTGCCAGCAGCCAAGATAAGGAGGCCTACTCTGGAAACACCATATATTTT

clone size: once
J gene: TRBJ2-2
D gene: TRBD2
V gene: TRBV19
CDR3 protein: CASSITGGPVGELFF
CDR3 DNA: TGTGCCAGTAGTATTACGGGGGGGCCTGTCGGGGAGCTGTTTTTT

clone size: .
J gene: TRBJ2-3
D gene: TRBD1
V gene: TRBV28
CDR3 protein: CASSSGQGPDTQYF
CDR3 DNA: TGTGCCAGCAGTTCGGGACAGGGCCCAGATACGCAGTATTTT

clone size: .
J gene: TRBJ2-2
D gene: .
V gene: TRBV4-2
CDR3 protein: CASSQSQGPNTGELFF
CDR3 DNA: TGTGCCAGCAGCCAATCCCAGGGGCCGAACACCGGGGAGCTGTTTTTT

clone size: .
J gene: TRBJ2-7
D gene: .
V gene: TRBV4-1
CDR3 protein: CASSQAGQNTYEQYF
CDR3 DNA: TGCGCCAGCAGCCAGGCGGGACAGAATACTTACGAGCAGTACTTC

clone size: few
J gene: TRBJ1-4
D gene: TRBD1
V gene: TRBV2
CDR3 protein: CASSGQGTTNEKLFF
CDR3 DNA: TGTGCCAGCAGCGGACAGGGGACGACTAATGAAAAACTGTTTTTT

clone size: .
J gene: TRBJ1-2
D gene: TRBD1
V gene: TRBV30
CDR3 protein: CAWRDRGREYGYTF
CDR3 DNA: TGTGCCTGGCGGGACAGGGGGCGCGAGTATGGCTACACCTTC

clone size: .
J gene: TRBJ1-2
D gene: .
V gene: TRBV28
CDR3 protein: CASSLFQGLANYGYTF
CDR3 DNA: TGTGCCAGCAGTTTATTCCAGGGACTTGCTAACTATGGCTACACCTTC

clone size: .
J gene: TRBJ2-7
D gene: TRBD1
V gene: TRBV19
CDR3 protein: CASSPLRGQGVNEQYF
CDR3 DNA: TGTGCCAGTAGTCCACTACGGGGACAGGGGGTCAACGAGCAGTACTTC

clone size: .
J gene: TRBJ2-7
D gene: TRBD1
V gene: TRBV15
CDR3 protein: CATSSSGTGYEQYF
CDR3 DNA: TGTGCCACCAGCAGTTCCGGGACAGGCTACGAGCAGTACTTC

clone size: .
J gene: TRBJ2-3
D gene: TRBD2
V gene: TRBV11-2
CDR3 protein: CASSGTSGVTSTDTQYF
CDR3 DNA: TGTGCCAGCTCCGGGACTAGCGGGGTTACTAGCACAGATACGCAGTATTTT

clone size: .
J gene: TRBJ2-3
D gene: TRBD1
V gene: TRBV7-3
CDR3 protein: CASSFGTGADTQYF
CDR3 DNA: TGTGCCAGCAGCTTTGGGACAGGGGCAGATACGCAGTATTTT

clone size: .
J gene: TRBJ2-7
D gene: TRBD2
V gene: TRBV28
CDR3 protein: CASSSTGLAGVNPYEQYF
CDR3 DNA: TGTGCCAGCAGTTCCACAGGCCTAGCGGGGGTGAACCCCTACGAGCAGTACTTC

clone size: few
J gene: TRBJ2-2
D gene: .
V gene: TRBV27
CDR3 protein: CASSLGGAGTGELFF
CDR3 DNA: TGTGCCAGCAGTTTAGGAGGGGCGGGCACCGGGGAGCTGTTTTTT

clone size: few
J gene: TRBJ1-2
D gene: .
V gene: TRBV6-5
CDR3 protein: CASSGAYGYTF
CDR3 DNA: TGTGCCAGCAGTGGGGCCTATGGCTACACCTTC

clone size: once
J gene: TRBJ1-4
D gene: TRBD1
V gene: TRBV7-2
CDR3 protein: CASRRGQGNEKLFF
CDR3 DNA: TGTGCCAGCAGACGGGGACAGGGAAATGAAAAACTGTTTTTT

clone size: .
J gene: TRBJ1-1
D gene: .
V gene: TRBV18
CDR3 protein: CASRQVTSNTEAFF
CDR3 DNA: TGTGCCAGTCGACAGGTTACCTCGAACACTGAAGCTTTCTTT